This TCR beta chain was captured in a study of T cell responses to AZD1222 COVID-19 vaccine (dated by TCRdb to the early 2020s). Looking at the study overall: AZD1222 recipients given second doses at about 4 weeks or at about 12 weeks were pooled, since spike-specific TCR depth and breadth were not found to differ between the two schedules. Enrollment into the trials was organized by age into subgroups of 18-55, 56-69 and 70-plus years, and those subgroups contained approximately 150, 30 and 60 TCR-sequenced participants, respectively. TCR sequencing covered 230 or so trial participants: 200 to 210 given two doses of AZD1222 and around 26 given two doses of MenACWY control vaccine.

Summary of the overall study and its limitations: Because no day 14 peak-response samples were available, repertoires were characterized only after the peak T cell response. Vaccine-associated CD4 TCRs spanned the whole spike protein, with dominant responses in regions 160-218 and 743-854. Most participants were white British and females outnumbered males, and the authors suggested that clonal diversity may have been underestimated. A significant rise in spike-specific TCR breadth and depth was observed after two AZD1222 doses relative to day 0 and relative to MenACWY recipients. In the small 56-69-year group, the increase in depth fell short of significance, most likely because of low power. Conclusions about previously exposed vaccinees are limited because only six or seven AZD1222 recipients were SARS-CoV-2 seropositive at baseline. Reportedly, close to half of the unique spike-specific TCRs recognized epitopes lying outside the regions that are mutated in the B.1.351 and B.1.1.7 variants.

Relative to germline, V is 4 bases shorter and J is 0 bases shorter, with 13 bases between their ends. The CDR3, cysteine through phenylalanine, is 15 amino acids long. Just the 45-base CDR3 DNA is kept, in frame starting at base 1. The germline V gene encodes CDR1 GTSNPN and CDR2 SVGIG (reference sequence). The CDR3 regions of human TCRbeta chains were analyzed by immunosequencing. The published analysis was carried out like this. Repertoire TCRs were checked for matches against a reference library of SARS-CoV-2-specific TCRs that had been generated using the MIRA antigen-specificity platform. Breadth was defined as the fraction of unique TCRs that were SARS-CoV-2-associated. Depth was defined as the fraction of total T cells that were SARS-CoV-2-associated. Using the MIRA data, every spike-specific TCR was mapped to the spike region that the TCR reacted to and assigned to either a CD4 or a CD8 class. Log10-transformed breadth and depth values were compared by one-way ANOVA with Sidak's multiple comparisons tests. Entries here come from immuneACCESS through TCRdb and include only in-frame sequences with V and J called. Some clones fail to appear in such tables; in the studies checked, an unresolved V gene covers under half of the shortfall, and the cause of the remainder is unknown. That table gives V, J and clone size, and the DNA gave D and trimming. The sample data list about 120,000 clones, and 70% to 90% of these were observed just once. The ten most abundant clones make up less than 10% of the sample.

In light of the paper, this sample's time point label describes: baseline before first vaccination. The vaccinee samples were drawn from two UK trials, COV001 and COV002, one of which was a single-blind randomized controlled phase 2/3 trial testing AZD1222 (ChAdOx1 nCoV-19) in healthy adults. For TCRbeta chain sequencing, PBMC samples were collected from trial participants at day 0 and at day 28 after the second dose. Regarding this clone: The specificity of this receptor is unknown. No clone much larger than this one lies a single base away; base qualities are absent.

This sample comprised peripheral blood, obtained on day 0 of AZD1222 vaccination. This sequence was found in an adult in good health. The sequence is built from TRBV30 and TRBJ1-3; too little of a D gene remains to name it. The CDR3 corresponds to CAWTLTVHSGNTIYF. The base sequence is TGTGCCTGGACCCTTACAGTTCACTCTGGAAACACCATATATTTT.